Sequencing of this TCR beta chain was carried out in a study of blood T cell repertoires in COVID-19. As for the study in general: The United States, Italy and Spain were the sources of the acute and convalescent COVID-19 samples. Sample material is recorded as cDNA or gDNA derived from T cells, B-cell-depleted T cells, or PBMCs.

Original data processing: Amplified reference gene primers provided the basis for estimating nucleated cell counts. Method: immunoSEQ multiplex PCR; TCRdb's copy keeps in-frame clones and lacks some. Clone size and the V and J calls come from that table; the DNA yielded D and trimming. Of under 200,000 clones listed, roughly 93% are singletons. The CDR3 is made up of 16 amino acids, end residues included. Per germline, CDR1 LNHDA and CDR2 SQIVND (reference sequence). Remarks on this clone: No DNA is shown, since the ends of the CDR3 on it are uncertain; the CDR3 is the one TCRdb lists.

Material: peripheral blood. The clonotype comes from a man younger than 35 with acute or convalescent COVID-19. This chain connects TRBV19 to TRBJ1-6; no DNA check was done on the table's D call, TRBD1. The CDR3 sequence is CASSIRARGANSPLHF.